This T cell receptor beta chain was obtained from a study of identical twins. Study-level points and caveats: Twin pairs' shared out-of-frame alpha sequences were enriched in low generation probability.

Each CDR3 protein gets one entry after TCRdb re-called the 5' RACE reads with MiXCR. This sample has roughly 570,000 distinct CDR3 sequences, with approximately 10% found just once. Per the germline V gene, CDR1 is SQVTM and CDR2 is ANQGSEA. There are 15 residues in the CDR3. V was pared by 6 bases and J by 1 base, with 19 bases between. As for this clonotype: The antigen is not known.

These same records also appear under a second study, on yellow fever vaccine responses in identical twins.

The sample was PBMCs. This clonotype originated in a woman aged 18-35 years in good health. The gene calls are TRBV29-1 and TRBJ2-7, with D possibly matching TRBD2 (6 bases). The DNA for the CDR3 is TGCAGCGTGGTACCGATAGCGGCTATATCCTACGAGCAGTACTTC. It is translated as CSVVPIAAISYEQYF.